The source of this TCR beta chain is a study of T cell changes during pregnancy in multiple sclerosis. Produced via immunoSEQ multiplex PCR; TCRdb's table is partial and in-frame only. Of roughly 49,000 clones in the sample, 80% to 95% are singletons; the top ten hold about 0.99%. In germline, CDR1 is MNHEY, CDR2 SVGAGI. V was shortened by 5 bases and J by 2 bases, with 16 bases between the two germline ends. This CDR3 has 15 residues. The sequences come from peripheral blood, collected after pregnancy. The chain uses TRBV6-5 and TRBJ2-7, with D maybe TRBD2 (7 bases). The receptor was isolated from a female donor with multiple sclerosis, enrolled in a pregnancy study. CDR3 in DNA: TGTGCCAGCAGTCGGGCAGGGGAGGGGACCTACGAGCAGTACTTC. This gives the protein CASSRAGEGTYEQYF.